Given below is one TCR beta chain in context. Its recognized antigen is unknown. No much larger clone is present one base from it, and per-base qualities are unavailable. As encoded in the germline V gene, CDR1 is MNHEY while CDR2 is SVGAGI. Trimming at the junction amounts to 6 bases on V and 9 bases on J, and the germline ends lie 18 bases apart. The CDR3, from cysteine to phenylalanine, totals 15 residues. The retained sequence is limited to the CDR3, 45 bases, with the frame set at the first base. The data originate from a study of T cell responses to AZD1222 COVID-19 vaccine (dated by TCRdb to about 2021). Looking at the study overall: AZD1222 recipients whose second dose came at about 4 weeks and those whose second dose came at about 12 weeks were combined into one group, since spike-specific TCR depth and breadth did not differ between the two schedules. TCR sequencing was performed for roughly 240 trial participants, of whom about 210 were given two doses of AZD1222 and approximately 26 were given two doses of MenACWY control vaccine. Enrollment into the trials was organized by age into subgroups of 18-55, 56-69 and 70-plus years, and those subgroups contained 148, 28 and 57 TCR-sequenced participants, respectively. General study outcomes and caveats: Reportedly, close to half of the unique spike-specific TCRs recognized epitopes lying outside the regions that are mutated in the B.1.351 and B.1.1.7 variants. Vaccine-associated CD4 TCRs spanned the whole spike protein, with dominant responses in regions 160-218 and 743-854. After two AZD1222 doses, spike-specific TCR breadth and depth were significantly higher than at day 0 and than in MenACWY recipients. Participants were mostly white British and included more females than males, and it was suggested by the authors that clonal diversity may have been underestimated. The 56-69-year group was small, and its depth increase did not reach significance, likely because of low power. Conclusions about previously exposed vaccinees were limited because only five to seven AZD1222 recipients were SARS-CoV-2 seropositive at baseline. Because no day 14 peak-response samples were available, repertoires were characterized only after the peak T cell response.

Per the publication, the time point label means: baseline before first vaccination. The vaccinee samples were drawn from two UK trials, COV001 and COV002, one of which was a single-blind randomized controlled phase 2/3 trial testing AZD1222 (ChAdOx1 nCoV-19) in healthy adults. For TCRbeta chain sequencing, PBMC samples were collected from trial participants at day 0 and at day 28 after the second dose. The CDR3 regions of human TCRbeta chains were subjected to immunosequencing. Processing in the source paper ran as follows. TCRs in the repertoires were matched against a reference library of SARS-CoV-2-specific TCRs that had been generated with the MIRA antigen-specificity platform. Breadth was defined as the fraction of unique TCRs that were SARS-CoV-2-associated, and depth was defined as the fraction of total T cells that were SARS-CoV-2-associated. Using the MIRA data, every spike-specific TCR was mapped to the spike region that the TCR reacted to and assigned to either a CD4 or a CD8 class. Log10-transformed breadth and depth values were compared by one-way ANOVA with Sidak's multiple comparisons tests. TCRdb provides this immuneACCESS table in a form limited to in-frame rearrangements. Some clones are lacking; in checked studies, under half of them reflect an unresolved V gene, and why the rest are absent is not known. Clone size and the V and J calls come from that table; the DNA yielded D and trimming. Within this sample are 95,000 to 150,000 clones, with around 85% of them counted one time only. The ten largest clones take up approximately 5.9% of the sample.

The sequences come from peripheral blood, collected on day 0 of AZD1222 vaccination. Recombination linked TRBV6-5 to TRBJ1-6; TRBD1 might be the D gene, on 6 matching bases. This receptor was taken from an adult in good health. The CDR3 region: CASRQNRDGVSPLHF. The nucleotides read TGTGCCAGCAGACAGAACAGGGATGGGGTTTCACCCCTCCACTTT.